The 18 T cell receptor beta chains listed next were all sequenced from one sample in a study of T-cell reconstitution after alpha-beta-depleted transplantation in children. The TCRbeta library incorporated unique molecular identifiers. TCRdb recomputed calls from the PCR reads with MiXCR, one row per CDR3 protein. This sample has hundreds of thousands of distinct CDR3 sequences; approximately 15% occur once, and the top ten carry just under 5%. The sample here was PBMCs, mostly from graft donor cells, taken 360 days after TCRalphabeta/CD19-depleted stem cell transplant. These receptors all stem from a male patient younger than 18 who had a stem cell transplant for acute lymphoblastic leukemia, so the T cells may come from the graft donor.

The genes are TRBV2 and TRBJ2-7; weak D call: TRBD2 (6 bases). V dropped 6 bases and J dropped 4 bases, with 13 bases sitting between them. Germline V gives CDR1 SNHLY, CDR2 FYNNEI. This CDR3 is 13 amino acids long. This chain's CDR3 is CASRGDGTYEQYF. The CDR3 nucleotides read TGTGCCAGCAGGGGGGACGGGACTTACGAGCAGTACTTC.

The CDR3 protein is CASSSEQGFGSPLHF. The CDR3 nucleotides are TGTGCCAGCAGCTCAGAGCAGGGTTTCGGGTCACCCCTCCACTTT. V gene TRBV11-2 combines with J gene TRBJ1-6, with D perhaps TRBD1 (5 bases). The CDR3 consists of 15 residues. Germline V gene lookup returns CDR1 SGHAT and CDR2 FQNNGV. V lost 4 bases, J lost 10 bases, and 17 bases lay in between. Supplemented by reference TRBV11-2 and TRBJ1-6, the full variable domain reads EAGVAQSPRYKIIEKRQSVAFWCNPISGHATLYWYQQILGQGPKLLIQFQNNGVVDDSQLPKDRFSAERLKGVDSTLKIQPAKLEDSAVYLCASSSEQGFGSPLHFGNGTRLTVT.

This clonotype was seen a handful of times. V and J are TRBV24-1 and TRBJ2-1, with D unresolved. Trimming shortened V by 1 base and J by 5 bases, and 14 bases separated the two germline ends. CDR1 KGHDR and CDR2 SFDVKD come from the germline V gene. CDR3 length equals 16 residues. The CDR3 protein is CATSDFWSAGNNEQFF. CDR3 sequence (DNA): TGTGCCACCAGTGATTTTTGGTCGGCAGGCAACAATGAGCAGTTCTTC.

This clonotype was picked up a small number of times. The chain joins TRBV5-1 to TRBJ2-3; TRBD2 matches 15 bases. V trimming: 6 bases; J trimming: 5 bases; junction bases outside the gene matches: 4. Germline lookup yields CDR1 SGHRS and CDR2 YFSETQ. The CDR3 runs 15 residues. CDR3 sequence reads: CASKPGLAGGDTQYF. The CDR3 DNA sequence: TGCGCCAGCAAACCGGGACTAGCGGGAGGAGATACGCAGTATTTT. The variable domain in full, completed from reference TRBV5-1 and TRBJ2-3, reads KAGVTQTPRYLIKTRGQQVTLSCSPISGHRSVSWYQQTPGQGLQFLFEYFSETQRNKGNFPGRFSGRQFSNSRSEMNVSTLELGDSALYLCASKPGLAGGDTQYFGPGTRLTVL.

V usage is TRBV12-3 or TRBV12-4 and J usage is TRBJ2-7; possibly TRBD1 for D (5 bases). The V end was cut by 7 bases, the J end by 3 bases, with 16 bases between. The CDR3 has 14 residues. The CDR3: CASTPGWQIYEQYF. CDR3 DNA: TGTGCCAGCACCCCAGGGTGGCAGATCTACGAGCAGTACTTC.

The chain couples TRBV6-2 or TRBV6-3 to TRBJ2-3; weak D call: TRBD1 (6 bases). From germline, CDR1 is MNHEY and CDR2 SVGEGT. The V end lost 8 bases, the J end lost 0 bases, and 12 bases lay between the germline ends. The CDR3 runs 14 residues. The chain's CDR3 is CASQGWTSTDTQYF. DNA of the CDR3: TGTGCCAGCCAGGGGTGGACTAGCACAGATACGCAGTATTTT.

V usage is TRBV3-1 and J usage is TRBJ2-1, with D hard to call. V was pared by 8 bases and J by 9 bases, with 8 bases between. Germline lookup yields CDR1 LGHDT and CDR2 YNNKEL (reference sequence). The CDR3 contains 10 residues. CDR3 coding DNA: TGTGCCAGCGGGTGGGCTGAGCAGTTCTTC. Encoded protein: CASGWAEQFF.

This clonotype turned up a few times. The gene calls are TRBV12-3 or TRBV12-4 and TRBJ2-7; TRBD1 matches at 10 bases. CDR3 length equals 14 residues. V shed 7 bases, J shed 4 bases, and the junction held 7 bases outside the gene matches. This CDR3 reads CASTPGDRGYEQYF. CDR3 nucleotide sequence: TGTGCCAGCACCCCGGGGGACAGGGGTTACGAGCAGTACTTC.

Written as DNA, the CDR3 is TGTGCCAGCAGCGTAGTGGGTGGACCTCCTAACTATGGCTACACCTTC. It translates to CASSVVGGPPNYGYTF. J is TRBJ1-2 and V is TRBV9; the D is unclear. Trimming removed 0 bases at V and 0 bases at J, with 12 bases between. This CDR3 region has 16 residues. Germline V CDR1 and CDR2: SGDLS, YYNGEE.

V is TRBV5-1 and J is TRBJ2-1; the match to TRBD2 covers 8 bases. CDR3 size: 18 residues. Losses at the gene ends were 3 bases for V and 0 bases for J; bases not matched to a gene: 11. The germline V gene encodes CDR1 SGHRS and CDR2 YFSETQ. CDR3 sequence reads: CASSSLLLAVSSYNEQFF. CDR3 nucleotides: TGCGCCAGCAGCTCTCTTTTACTAGCGGTCAGCTCCTACAATGAGCAGTTCTTC.

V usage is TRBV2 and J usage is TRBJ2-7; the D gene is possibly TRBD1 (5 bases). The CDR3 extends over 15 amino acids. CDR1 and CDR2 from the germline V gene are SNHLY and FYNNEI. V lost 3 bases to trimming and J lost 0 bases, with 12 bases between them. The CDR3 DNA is TGTGCCAGCAGTGACCTAGACAGCATCTCCTACGAGCAGTACTTC. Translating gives CASSDLDSISYEQYF.

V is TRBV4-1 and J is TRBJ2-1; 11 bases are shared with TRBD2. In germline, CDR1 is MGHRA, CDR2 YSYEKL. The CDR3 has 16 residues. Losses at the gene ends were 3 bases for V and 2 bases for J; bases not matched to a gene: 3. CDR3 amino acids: CASSHRLAGTYNEQFF. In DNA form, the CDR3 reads TGCGCCAGCAGCCACCGACTAGCGGGAACCTACAATGAGCAGTTCTTC.

CDR3: CASSISPSPVLAKNIQYF. The CDR3 DNA reads as TGCGCCAGCAGCATTTCTCCTTCCCCCGTTCTAGCCAAAAACATTCAGTACTTC. The rearrangement joins TRBV5-1 to TRBJ2-4, with unresolved D. Trimming removed 4 bases from V and 0 bases from J, with 20 bases in between. The CDR3 has 18 amino acids. Germline-derived CDR1 and CDR2 are SGHRS and YFSETQ. Full variable domain (remainder filled in from reference TRBV5-1 and TRBJ2-4): KAGVTQTPRYLIKTRGQQVTLSCSPISGHRSVSWYQQTPGQGLQFLFEYFSETQRNKGNFPGRFSGRQFSNSRSEMNVSTLELGDSALYLCASSISPSPVLAKNIQYFGAGTRLSVL.

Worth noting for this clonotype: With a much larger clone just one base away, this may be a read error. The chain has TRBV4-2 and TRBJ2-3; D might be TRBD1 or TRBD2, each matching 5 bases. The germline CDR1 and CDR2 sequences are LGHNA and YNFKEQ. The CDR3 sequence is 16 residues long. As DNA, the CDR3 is TGTGCCAGCAGCCAAGATTTTGGACTCCGCACAGGTACGCAGTATTTT. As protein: CASSQDFGLRTGTQYF.

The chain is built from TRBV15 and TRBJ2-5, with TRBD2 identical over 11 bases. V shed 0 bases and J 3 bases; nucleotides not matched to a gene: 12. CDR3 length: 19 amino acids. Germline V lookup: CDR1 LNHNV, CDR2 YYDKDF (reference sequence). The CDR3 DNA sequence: TGTGCCACCAGCAGAGATCGTGTAGCGGGAGGGCCAGCGGAAGAGACCCAGTACTTC. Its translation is CATSRDRVAGGPAEETQYF.

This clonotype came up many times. CDR3 nucleotide sequence: TGTGCCAGCAGCTTGCTAGCGGGAGGAGCAGATACGCAGTATTTT. The encoded protein is CASSLLAGGADTQYF. The genes are TRBV7-8 and TRBJ2-3; 11 nucleotides align to TRBD2. CDR3 length: 15 amino acids. The trim removed 3 bases at V and 4 bases at J, leaving 3 bases unmatched. Germline CDR1 is SGHVS and CDR2 is FQNEAQ.

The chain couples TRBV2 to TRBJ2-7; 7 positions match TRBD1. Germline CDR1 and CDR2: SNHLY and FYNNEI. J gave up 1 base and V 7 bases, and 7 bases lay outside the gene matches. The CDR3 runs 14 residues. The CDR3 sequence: CASMPRDRSYEQYF. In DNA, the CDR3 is TGTGCCAGCATGCCCCGGGACAGATCCTACGAGCAGTACTTC.

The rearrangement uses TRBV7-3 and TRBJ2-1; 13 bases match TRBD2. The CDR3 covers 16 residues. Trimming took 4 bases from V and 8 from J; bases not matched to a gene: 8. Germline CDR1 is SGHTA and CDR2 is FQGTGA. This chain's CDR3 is CASSSGLAGVIDEQFF. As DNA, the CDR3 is TGTGCCAGCAGCTCAGGACTAGCGGGAGTTATAGATGAGCAGTTCTTC.